Shown below are 9 T cell receptor beta chains from a single sample sequenced in a study of shared clonotypes between healthy human individuals (TCRdb year 2020). The library was obtained by the immunoSEQ multiplex PCR assay. TCRdb retrieved this table from immuneACCESS and kept in-frame rearrangements only. Not all clones are present; in checked studies, unresolved V genes account for under half, and no reason is known for the remainder. The sample yields some 660,000 clones; around three quarters were counted once. Of the sample, roughly 2% falls within the top ten clones. Sample: memory CD4+ T cells sorted from blood. The sample's cell subset or site, from its label and the paper: CD45RA-negative fraction. Receptor source: a woman aged 25 to 39 in good health.

The chain combines TRBV25-1 with TRBJ2-3; no firm D call. The CDR3 sequence is 14 residues long. The V gene's germline CDR1 is MGHDK and CDR2 SYGVNS. V gave up 1 base and J gave up 5 bases, with 10 bases separating them. CDR3 nucleotide sequence: TGTGCCAGCAGTGAATCACATTCGATAGATACGCAGTATTTT. This translates into CASSESHSIDTQYF. Using reference TRBV25-1 and TRBJ2-3 for the parts outside the CDR3, the full variable domain is EADIYQTPRYLVIGTGKKITLECSQTMGHDKMYWYQQDPGMELHLIHYSYGVNSTEKGDLSSESTVSRIRTEHFPLTLESARPSHTSQYLCASSESHSIDTQYFGPGTRLTVL.

The gene calls are TRBV5-1 and TRBJ2-7; 8 bases line up with TRBD1. V dropped 4 bases and J dropped 6; count of bases not matched to a gene: 12. CDR1 and CDR2 (germline): SGHRS, YFSETQ. The CDR3 runs 15 residues. The CDR3 DNA sequence: TGCGCCAGCAGCCAAAGTGGACAGGGCGGTGGCGAGCAGTACTTC. Protein sequence: CASSQSGQGGGEQYF. Based on the CDR3 plus reference TRBV5-1 and TRBJ2-7, the full variable domain is KAGVTQTPRYLIKTRGQQVTLSCSPISGHRSVSWYQQTPGQGLQFLFEYFSETQRNKGNFPGRFSGRQFSNSRSEMNVSTLELGDSALYLCASSQSGQGGGEQYFGPGTRLTVT.

Concerning this clone itself: Other DNA sequences of this sample code for an identical CDR3. J is TRBJ2-7 and V is TRBV5-1; D tentatively fits TRBD1 or TRBD2 (5 bases each). Germline loops: CDR1 SGHRS, CDR2 YFSETQ. The CDR3 is 14 residues long. V lost 2 bases to trimming and J lost 6 bases, with 15 bases between them. The CDR3 DNA sequence: TGCGCCAGCAGCTTCGGGACGGGCGGCGGCGAGCAGTACTTC. Translating it yields CASSFGTGGGEQYF. The variable domain in full, completed from reference TRBV5-1 and TRBJ2-7, reads KAGVTQTPRYLIKTRGQQVTLSCSPISGHRSVSWYQQTPGQGLQFLFEYFSETQRNKGNFPGRFSGRQFSNSRSEMNVSTLELGDSALYLCASSFGTGGGEQYFGPGTRLTVT.

Details on this clone: Sequence at one end of the junction differs from germline and may be a read error. J is TRBJ1-1 and V is TRBV28; D unclear. The CDR3 length is 14 residues. The germline gives CDR1 MDHEN, CDR2 SYDVKM. DNA of the CDR3: TGTGCCGGCAGTGCCACAACTACTAACACTGAAGCTTTCTTT. It yields the protein CAGSATTTNTEAFF.

The chain employs TRBV7-2 and TRBJ1-2; D unresolved. The V gene's germline CDR1 is SGHTA and CDR2 FQGNSA. Trimming cost V 5 bases and J 5 bases, with 12 bases left between them. The CDR3 length is 13 residues. In nucleotides, the CDR3 is TGTGCCAGCAGCCCCTATTTCGAGTATGGCTACACCTTC. This encodes CASSPYFEYGYTF. Full variable domain (rest looked up from reference TRBV7-2 and TRBJ1-2): GAGVSQSPSNKVTEKGKDVELRCDPISGHTALYWYRQSLGQGLEFLIYFQGNSAPDKSGLPSDRFSAERTGGSVSTLTIQRTQQEDSAVYLCASSPYFEYGYTFGSGTRLTVV.

V and J are TRBV2 and TRBJ2-2; perhaps TRBD2 as D (6 bases). The length of the CDR3 is 14 residues. Germline V gene data show CDR1 as SNHLY and CDR2 as FYNNEI. Trimming shortened V by 8 bases and J by 7 bases, and 17 bases separated the two germline ends. Here the CDR3 reads CASAAQGGGGELFF. The CDR3 DNA sequence: TGTGCCAGCGCGGCGCAGGGAGGCGGCGGGGAGCTGTTTTTT.

V usage is TRBV4-2 and J usage is TRBJ1-2, with D possibly TRBD1 on 5 matching bases. The CDR3 is made up of 17 amino acids. Germline CDR1 and CDR2: LGHNA and YNFKEQ. Deletions cut 0 bases from V and 8 bases from J, with 22 bases between. This CDR3 reads CASSQDFSGNGQDGYTF. CDR3 sequence (DNA): TGTGCCAGCAGCCAAGATTTTTCAGGGAACGGACAAGACGGCTACACCTTC.

CDR3 in amino acids: CASGKGAPDTQYF. CDR3 DNA: TGTGCCAGCGGAAAGGGAGCCCCAGATACGCAGTATTTT. The chain links TRBV6-5 to TRBJ2-3; D may be TRBD2 (5 bases). Germline lookup yields CDR1 MNHEY and CDR2 SVGAGI. Deletions cut 8 bases from V and 4 bases from J, with 13 bases between. This CDR3 has 13 amino acids.

V gene TRBV7-2 combines with J gene TRBJ2-3, with 9 bases identical to TRBD2. The ends lost 1 base at V and 2 bases at J; junction bases unmatched: 10. CDR3 size: 18 residues. Germline-derived CDR1 and CDR2 are SGHTA and FQGNSA. CDR3 amino acids: CASSLEGTSFHYTDTQYF. CDR3 bases: TGTGCCAGCAGCTTAGAGGGGACTAGCTTTCATTACACAGATACGCAGTATTTT.